This TCR beta chain was found in a study of cytomegalovirus exposure and HLA in healthy donors. Study summary: The early release's HLA-typed donors yielded 78 million or so unique TCRs.

Findings of the study overall: Sequencing probably produced one cluster of sequence variants that were highly shared. With further analysis later on, most CMV-associated TCR beta chains appeared HLA-restricted.

The germline V gene has CDR1 ENHRY and CDR2 SYGVKD. The J segment lost 7 bases and the V segment lost 7 bases, leaving 7 bases of the junction unmatched. The CDR3 totals 14 residues. Of note for this clone: Its matching antigen is unknown.

The PCR employed 60 Vbeta primers together with 13 Jbeta primers. Sequencing used immunoSEQ multiplex PCR; TCRdb keeps in-frame clones, though not all of them. The sample carries 130,000 or so clones, about four fifths recorded once. The genes are TRBV10-3 and TRBJ2-1; 10 positions agree with TRBD2. This TCR was recovered from a man younger than 35 in good health and CMV-seropositive. Input material: PBMCs. In nucleotides, the CDR3 is TGTGCCATCAAAGGGGTAGCGGGAGGAAATGAGCAGTTCTTC. It translates to CAIKGVAGGNEQFF.